Given below is one T cell receptor (beta chain) in context. Its antigen remains unknown. The data were obtained in a study of OX40 agonist ivuxolimab in advanced cancers. TCRdb keeps only in-frame clones here, not all; method: immunoSEQ multiplex PCR. Of over 65,000 clones in the sample, roughly 80% were seen once. Notes on the study in general: Both blood CD4+ and CD8+ T cells showed clonal growth by week 6 at 0.1 to 3.0 mg/kg.

The material sequenced was CD4+ or CD8+ T cells sorted from blood, taken in a trial of the OX40 agonist ivuxolimab. The sequence came from an adult with an advanced solid tumor such as melanoma, head and neck, liver or kidney cancer.

The CDR3 bases are TGTGCCAGCAGTTTTTTGGGAAACATCGGGACACGTCGTGACGCTTTCTTT. Encoded protein: CASSFLGNIGTRRDAFF. The chain recombines TRBV27 with TRBJ1-1; maybe TRBD1 (6 bases). V was pared by 3 bases and J by 11 bases, with 28 bases between. This CDR3 is 17 amino acids long. The germline V gene has CDR1 MNHEY and CDR2 SMNVEV (reference sequence).